The clone carrying this T cell receptor (beta chain) was counted ten times or more. These data belong to a study of T cells after yellow fever vaccination. About the research overall: For low cell numbers, libraries were made with SMART-Seq v4 Ultra Low Input.

CDR1 is LNHDA and CDR2 is SQIVND in the germline V gene (reference sequence). This CDR3 region has 12 residues. V was shortened by 5 bases and J by 8 bases, with 12 bases between the two germline ends. UMIs and a universal primer site were added when TCR cDNA was made by 5'RACE template switching. MiXCR was run by TCRdb on the 5' RACE reads, yielding one entry per CDR3 protein. Of 620,000 or so distinct CDR3 sequences detected, roughly an eighth appear once; the ten largest clones hold 15%. The chain joins TRBV19 to TRBJ1-1, with TRBD1 as a possible D gene (5 bases). The source was PBMCs, collected on the day of the yellow fever booster vaccination. This clonotype was sampled from a man between 25 and 39 years old who received the YFV17D yellow fever vaccine. CDR3 sequence reads: CASSPGVAEAFF. The DNA for the CDR3 is TGTGCCAGTAGTCCGGGGGTAGCAGAAGCTTTCTTT.